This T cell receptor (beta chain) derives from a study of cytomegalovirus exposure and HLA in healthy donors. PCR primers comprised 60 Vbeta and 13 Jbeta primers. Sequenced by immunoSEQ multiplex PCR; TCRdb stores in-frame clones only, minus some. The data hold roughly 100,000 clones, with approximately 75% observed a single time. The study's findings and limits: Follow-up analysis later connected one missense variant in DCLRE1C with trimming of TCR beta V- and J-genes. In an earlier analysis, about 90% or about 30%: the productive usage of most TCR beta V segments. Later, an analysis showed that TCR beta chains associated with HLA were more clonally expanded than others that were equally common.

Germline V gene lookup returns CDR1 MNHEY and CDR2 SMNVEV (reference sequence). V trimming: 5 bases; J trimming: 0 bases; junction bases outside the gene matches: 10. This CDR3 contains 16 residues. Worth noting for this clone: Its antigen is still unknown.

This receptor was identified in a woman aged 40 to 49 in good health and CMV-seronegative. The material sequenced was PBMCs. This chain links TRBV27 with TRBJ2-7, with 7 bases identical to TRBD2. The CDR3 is CASSTSSSGSSYEQYF. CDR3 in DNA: TGTGCCAGCAGTACCTCGTCTAGCGGCAGCTCCTACGAGCAGTACTTC.